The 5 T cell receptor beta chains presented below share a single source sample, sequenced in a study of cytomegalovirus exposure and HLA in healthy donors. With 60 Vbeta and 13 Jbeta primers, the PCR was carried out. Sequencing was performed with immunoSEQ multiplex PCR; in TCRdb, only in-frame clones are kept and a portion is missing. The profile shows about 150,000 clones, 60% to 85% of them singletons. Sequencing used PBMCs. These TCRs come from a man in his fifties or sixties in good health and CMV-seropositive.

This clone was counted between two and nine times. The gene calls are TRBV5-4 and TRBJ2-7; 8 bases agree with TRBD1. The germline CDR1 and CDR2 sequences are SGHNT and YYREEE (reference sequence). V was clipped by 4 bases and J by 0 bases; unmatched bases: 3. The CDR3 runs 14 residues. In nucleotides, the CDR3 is TGTGCCAGCAGCAGACAGGGGAGCTCCTACGAGCAGTACTTC. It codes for CASSRQGSSYEQYF.

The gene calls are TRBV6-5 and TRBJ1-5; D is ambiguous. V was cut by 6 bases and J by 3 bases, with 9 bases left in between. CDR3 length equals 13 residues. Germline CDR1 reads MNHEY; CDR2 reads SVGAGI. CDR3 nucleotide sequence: TGTGCCAGCAGCCGACGGGACAATCAGCCCCAGCATTTT. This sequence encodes CASSRRDNQPQHF.

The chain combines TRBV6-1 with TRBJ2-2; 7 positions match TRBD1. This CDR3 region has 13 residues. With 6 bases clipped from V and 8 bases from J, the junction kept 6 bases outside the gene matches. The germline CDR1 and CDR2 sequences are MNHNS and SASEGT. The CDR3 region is CASRFGQAGELFF. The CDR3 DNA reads TGTGCCAGCAGATTCGGACAGGCTGGGGAGCTGTTTTTT.

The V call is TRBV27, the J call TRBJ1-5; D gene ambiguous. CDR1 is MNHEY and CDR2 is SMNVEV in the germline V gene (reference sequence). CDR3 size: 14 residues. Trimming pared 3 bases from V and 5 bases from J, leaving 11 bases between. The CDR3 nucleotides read TGTGCCAGCAGTTTCGGCAGGCCAGATCAGCCCCAGCATTTT. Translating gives CASSFGRPDQPQHF.

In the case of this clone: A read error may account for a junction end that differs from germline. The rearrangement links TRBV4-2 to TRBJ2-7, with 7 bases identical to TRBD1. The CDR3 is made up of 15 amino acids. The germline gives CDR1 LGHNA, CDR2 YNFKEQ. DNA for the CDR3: TGTGCCAGCAGCCAAGAAGACAGGGCATCCTACGAGCGGTACTTC. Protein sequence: CASSQEDRASYERYF.